The present T cell receptor beta chain was sequenced within a study of blood T cell repertoires in COVID-19. Study summary: Nucleic acid was either cDNA or gDNA, and it came from T cells, B-cell-depleted T cells, or PBMCs.

Profiling relied on immunoSEQ multiplex PCR, and the TCRdb table lists in-frame clones only, not all of them. The table lists approximately 150,000 clones, approximately 77% of them singletons. Participants had their cohort set by participant-reported clinical history. CDR1 and CDR2 from the germline V gene are MDHEN and SYDVKM. Between the trimmed V and J ends, which lost 7 bases and 2 bases, there was a span of 14 bases. The CDR3 extends over 14 amino acids. This TCR was sampled from a man in his sixties who had recovered from COVID-19. Material: PBMCs or T cells enriched from blood (not recorded which). The J gene is TRBJ1-1, the V gene TRBV28; D is uncertain. CDR3 sequence reads: CASTTPALNTEAFF. The CDR3 nucleotides read TGTGCCAGCACCACGCCCGCCCTAAACACTGAAGCTTTCTTT.